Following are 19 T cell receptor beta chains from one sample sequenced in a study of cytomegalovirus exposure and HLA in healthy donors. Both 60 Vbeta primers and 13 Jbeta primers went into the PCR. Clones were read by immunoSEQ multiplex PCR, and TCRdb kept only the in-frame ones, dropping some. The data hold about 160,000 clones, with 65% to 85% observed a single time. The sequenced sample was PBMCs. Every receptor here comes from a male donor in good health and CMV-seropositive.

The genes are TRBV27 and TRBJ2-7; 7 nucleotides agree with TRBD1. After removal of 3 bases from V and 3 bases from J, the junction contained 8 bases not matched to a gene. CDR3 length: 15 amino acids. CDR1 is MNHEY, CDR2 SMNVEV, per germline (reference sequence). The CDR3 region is CASSLGQAGGYEQYF. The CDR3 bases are TGTGCCAGCAGTTTGGGGCAGGCAGGGGGCTACGAGCAGTACTTC.

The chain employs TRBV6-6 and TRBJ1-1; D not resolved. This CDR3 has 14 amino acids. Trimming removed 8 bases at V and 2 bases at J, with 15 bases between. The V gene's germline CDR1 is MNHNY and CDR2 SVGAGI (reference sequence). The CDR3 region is CASGSQYRNTEAFF. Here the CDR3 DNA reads TGTGCCAGCGGTTCACAGTACCGAAACACTGAAGCTTTCTTT.

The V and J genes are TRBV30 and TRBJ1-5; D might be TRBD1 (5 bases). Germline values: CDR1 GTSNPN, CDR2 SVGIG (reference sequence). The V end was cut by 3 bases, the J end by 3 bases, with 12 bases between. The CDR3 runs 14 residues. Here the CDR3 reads CAWRGGTDNQPQHF. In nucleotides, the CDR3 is TGTGCCTGGAGGGGCGGGACGGACAATCAGCCCCAGCATTTT.

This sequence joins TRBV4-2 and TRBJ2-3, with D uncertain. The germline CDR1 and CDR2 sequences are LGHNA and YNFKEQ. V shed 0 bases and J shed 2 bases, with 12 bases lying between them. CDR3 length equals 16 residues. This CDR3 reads CASSQESSPNTDTQYF. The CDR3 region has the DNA TGTGCCAGCAGCCAAGAGTCCAGTCCCAACACAGATACGCAGTATTTT.

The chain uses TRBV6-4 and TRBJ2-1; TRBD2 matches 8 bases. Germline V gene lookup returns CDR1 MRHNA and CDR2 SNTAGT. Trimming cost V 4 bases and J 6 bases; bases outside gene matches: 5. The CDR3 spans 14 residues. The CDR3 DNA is TGTGCCAGCAGTGGGAGGCTAGCGGGCAATGAGCAGTTCTTC. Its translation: CASSGRLAGNEQFF.

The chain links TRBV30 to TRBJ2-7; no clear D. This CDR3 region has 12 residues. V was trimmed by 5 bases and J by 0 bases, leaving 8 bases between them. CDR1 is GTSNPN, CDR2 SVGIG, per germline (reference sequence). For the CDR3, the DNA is TGTGCCTGGGCCCCGAGCTCCTACGAGCAGTACTTC. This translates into CAWAPSSYEQYF.

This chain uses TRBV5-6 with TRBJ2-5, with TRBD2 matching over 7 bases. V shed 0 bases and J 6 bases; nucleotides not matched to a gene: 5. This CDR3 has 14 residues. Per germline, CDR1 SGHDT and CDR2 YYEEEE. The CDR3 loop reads CASSLAAGRKTQYF. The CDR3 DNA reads TGTGCCAGCAGCTTGGCAGCGGGGCGGAAGACCCAGTACTTC.

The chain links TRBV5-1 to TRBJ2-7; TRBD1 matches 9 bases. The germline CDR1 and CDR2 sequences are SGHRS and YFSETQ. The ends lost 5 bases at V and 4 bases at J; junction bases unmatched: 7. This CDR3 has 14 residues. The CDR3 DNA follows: TGCGCCAGCAGTCCGGGACAGGGAGCGTACGAGCAGTACTTC. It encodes CASSPGQGAYEQYF.

CDR3 loop: CASSLGGSGQFNQPQHF. CDR3 coding DNA: TGTGCCAGCAGCTTGGGCGGTTCGGGACAGTTCAATCAGCCCCAGCATTTT. The rearrangement links TRBV5-4 to TRBJ1-5, with 7 bases fitting TRBD1. The germline V gene encodes CDR1 SGHNT and CDR2 YYREEE (reference sequence). V shed 0 bases and J 3 bases; nucleotides not matched to a gene: 9. This CDR3 spans 17 amino acids.

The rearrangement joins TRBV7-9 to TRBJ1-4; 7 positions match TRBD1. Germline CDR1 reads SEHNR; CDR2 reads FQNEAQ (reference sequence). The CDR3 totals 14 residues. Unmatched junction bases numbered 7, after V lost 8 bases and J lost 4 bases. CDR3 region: CASDETGINEKLFF. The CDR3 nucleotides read TGTGCCAGCGATGAGACAGGGATTAATGAAAAACTGTTTTTT. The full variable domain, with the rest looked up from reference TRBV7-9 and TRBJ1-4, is DTGVSQNPRHKITKRGQNVTFRCDPISEHNRLYWYRQTLGQGPEFLTYFQNEAQLEKSRLLSDRFSAERPKGSFSTLEIQRTEQGDSAMYLCASDETGINEKLFFGSGTQLSVL.

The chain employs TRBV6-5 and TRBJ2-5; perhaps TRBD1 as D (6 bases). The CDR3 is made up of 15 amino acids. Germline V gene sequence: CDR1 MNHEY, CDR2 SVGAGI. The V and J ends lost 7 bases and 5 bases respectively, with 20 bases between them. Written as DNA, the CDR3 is TGTGCCAGCACTCTAGGGGCAGGGGCGAGGGAGACCCAGTACTTC. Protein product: CASTLGAGARETQYF.

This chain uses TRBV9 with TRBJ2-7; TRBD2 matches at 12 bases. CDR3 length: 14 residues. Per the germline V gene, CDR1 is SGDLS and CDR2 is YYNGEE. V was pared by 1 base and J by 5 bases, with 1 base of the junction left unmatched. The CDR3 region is CASSVRLAGDEQYF. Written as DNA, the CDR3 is TGTGCCAGCAGCGTACGACTAGCGGGAGACGAGCAGTACTTC.

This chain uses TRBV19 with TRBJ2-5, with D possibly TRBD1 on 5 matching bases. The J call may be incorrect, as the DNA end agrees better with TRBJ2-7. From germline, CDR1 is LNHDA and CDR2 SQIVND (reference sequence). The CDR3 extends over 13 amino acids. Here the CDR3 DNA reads TGTGCCAGTAACAGGTCTCCCTCCTACGAGCAGTACTTC. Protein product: CASNRSPSYEQYF.

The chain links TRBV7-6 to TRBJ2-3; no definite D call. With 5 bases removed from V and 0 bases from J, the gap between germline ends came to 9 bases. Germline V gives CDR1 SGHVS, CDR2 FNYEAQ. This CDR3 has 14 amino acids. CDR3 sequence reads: CASSEEPSTDTQYF. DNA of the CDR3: TGTGCCAGCAGCGAGGAGCCTAGCACAGATACGCAGTATTTT.

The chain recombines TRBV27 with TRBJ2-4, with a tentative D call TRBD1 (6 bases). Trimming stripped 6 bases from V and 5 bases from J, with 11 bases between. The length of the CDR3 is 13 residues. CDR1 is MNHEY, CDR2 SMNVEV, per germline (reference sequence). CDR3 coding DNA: TGTGCCAGCAGCTCCCCAGGGGAAAACATTCAGTACTTC. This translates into CASSSPGENIQYF.

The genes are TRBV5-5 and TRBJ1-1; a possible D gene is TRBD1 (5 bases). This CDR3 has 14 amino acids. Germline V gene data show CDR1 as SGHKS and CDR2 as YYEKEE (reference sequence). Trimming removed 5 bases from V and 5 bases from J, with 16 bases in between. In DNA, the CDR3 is TGTGCCAGCAGTCCGTGGCAGGGATCGACTGAAGCTTTCTTT. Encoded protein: CASSPWQGSTEAFF.

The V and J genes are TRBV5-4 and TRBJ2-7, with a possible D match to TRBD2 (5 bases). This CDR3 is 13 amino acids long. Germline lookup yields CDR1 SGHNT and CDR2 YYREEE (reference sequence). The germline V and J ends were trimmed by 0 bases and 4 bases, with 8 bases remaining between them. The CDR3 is CASSLGGYYEQYF. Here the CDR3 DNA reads TGTGCCAGCAGCTTGGGAGGGTATTACGAGCAGTACTTC.

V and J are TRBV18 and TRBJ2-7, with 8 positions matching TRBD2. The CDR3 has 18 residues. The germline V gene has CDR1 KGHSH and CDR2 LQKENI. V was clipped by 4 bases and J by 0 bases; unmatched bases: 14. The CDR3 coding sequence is TGTGCCAGCTCACGAACCCCCCCTAGCGGGTCCAGCTCCTACGAGCAGTACTTC. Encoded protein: CASSRTPPSGSSSYEQYF.

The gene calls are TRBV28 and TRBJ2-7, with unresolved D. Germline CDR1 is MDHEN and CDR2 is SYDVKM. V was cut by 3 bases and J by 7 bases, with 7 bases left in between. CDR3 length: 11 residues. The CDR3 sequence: CASSFTGEQYF. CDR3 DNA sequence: TGTGCCAGCAGTTTTACCGGGGAGCAGTACTTC.